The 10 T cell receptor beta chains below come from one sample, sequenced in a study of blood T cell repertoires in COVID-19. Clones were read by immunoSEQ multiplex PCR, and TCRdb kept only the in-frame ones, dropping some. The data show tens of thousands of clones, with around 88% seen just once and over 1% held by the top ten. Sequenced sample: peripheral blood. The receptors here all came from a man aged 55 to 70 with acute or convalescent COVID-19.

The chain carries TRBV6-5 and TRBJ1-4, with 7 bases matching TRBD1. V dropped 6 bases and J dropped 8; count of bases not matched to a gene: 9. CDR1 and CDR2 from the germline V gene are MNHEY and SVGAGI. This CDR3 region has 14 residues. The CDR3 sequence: CASRTGQNIEKLFF. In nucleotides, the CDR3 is TGTGCCAGCAGAACGGGACAGAATATAGAAAAACTGTTTTTT.

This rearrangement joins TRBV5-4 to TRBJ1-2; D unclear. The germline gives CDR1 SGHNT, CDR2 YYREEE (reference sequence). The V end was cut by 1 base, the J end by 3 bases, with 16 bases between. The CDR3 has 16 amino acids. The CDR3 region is CASSLSFLRRDYGYTF. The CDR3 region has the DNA TGTGCCAGCAGCTTGAGTTTCTTGCGGCGGGACTATGGCTACACCTTC.

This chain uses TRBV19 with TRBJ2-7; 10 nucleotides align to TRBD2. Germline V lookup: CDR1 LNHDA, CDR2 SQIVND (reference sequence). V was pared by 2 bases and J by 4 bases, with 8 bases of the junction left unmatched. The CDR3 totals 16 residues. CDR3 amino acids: CASSISASGSGYEQYF. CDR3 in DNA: TGTGCCAGTAGTATATCGGCTAGCGGGAGTGGATACGAGCAGTACTTC.

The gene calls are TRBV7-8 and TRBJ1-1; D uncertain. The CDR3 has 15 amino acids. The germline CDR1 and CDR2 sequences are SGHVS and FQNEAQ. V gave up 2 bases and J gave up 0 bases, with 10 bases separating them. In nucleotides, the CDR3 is TGTGCCAGCAGCTTATCTAACTACATGAACACTGAAGCTTTCTTT. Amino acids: CASSLSNYMNTEAFF. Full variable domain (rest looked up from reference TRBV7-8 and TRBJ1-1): GAGVSQSPRYKVAKRGQDVALRCDPISGHVSLFWYQQALGQGPEFLTYFQNEAQLDKSGLPSDRFFAERPEGSVSTLKIQRTQQEDSAVYLCASSLSNYMNTEAFFGQGTRLTVV.

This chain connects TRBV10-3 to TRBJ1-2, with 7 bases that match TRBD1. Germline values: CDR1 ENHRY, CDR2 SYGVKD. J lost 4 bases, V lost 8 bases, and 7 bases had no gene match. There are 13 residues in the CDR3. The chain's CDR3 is CAIAGGFGYGYTF. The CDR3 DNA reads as TGTGCCATCGCAGGGGGATTTGGCTATGGCTACACCTTC.

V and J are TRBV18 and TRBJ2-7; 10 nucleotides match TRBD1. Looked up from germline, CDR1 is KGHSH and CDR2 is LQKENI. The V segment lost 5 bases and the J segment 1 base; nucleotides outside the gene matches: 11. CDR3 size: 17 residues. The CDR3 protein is CASSDLLGQGVSYEQYF. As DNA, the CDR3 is TGTGCCAGCTCAGACTTACTTGGACAGGGGGTTTCCTACGAGCAGTACTTC.

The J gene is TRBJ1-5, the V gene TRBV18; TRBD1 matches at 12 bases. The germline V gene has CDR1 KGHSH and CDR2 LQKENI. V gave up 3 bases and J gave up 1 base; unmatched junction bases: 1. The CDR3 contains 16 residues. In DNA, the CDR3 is TGTGCCAGCTCACCGGGACAGGGGGCGAGCAATCAGCCCCAGCATTTT. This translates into CASSPGQGASNQPQHF. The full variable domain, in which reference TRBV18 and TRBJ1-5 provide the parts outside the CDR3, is NAGVMQNPRHLVRRRGQEARLRCSPMKGHSHVYWYRQLPEEGLKFMVYLQKENIIDESGMPKERFSAEFPKEGPSILRIQQVVRGDSAAYFCASSPGQGASNQPQHFGDGTRLSIL.

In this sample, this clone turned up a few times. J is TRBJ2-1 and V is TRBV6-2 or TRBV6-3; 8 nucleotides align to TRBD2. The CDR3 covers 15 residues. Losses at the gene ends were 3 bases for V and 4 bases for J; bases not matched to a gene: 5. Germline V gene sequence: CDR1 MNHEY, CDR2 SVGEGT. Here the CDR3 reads CASSYASGGYNEQFF. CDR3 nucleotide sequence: TGTGCCAGCAGTTATGCCAGCGGGGGTTACAATGAGCAGTTCTTC.

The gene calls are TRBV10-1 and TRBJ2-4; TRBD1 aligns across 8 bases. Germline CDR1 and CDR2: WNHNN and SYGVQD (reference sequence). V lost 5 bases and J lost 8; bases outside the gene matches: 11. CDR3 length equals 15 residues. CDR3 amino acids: CASSKGTGAKDIQYF. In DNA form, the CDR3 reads TGCGCCAGCAGTAAAGGGACAGGAGCTAAGGACATTCAGTACTTC.

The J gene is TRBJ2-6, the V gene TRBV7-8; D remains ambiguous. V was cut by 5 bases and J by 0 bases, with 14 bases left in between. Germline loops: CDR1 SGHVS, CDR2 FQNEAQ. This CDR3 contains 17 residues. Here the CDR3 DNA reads TGTGCCAGCAGCCCCCGTACTGGGCTCTCTGGGGCCAACGTCCTGACTTTC. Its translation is CASSPRTGLSGANVLTF.